This passage covers 9 T cell receptor beta chains from one sample sequenced in a study of molecular identifiers for immune sequencing clone quantification. TCRdb re-analysed the PCR reads in MiXCR, keeping a single row per CDR3 protein. The sample includes a few hundred thousand distinct CDR3 sequences, roughly 24% of them seen just once. Sequencing was done on a sample of naive CD8+ T cells from blood, with Jurkat cell RNA spiked in. Described subset: FACS-sorted CD8+CD4-CCR7+CD45RA+ naive T cells. These receptors were collected from a human donor in good health. Some libraries in this study had Jurkat cell RNA spiked in.

This clonotype was recorded a few times. The gene calls are TRBV12-3 or TRBV12-4 and TRBJ2-7; 7 nucleotides match TRBD2. This CDR3 contains 14 residues. V lost 4 bases and J lost 3; bases outside the gene matches: 6. The CDR3 is CASSWGGPDYEQYF. The CDR3 coding sequence is TGTGCCAGCAGTTGGGGGGGTCCAGACTACGAGCAGTACTTC.

This clonotype occurred a few times. This sequence joins TRBV12-3 or TRBV12-4 and TRBJ2-3; no reliable D call. The CDR3 length is 13 residues. Trimming stripped 4 bases from V and 5 bases from J, with 10 bases between. The CDR3 region is CASSSKARDTQYF. Here the CDR3 DNA reads TGTGCCAGCAGTTCTAAGGCACGAGATACGCAGTATTTT.

The rearrangement uses TRBV13 and TRBJ2-7; D may be TRBD2 (6 bases). Trimming took 8 bases from V and 5 from J, leaving 16 bases between them. This CDR3 spans 13 amino acids. The germline V gene encodes CDR1 PRHDT and CDR2 FYEKMQ (reference sequence). The chain's CDR3 is CASRDGTRDEQYF. The CDR3 DNA reads TGTGCCAGCCGGGACGGGACTCGGGACGAGCAGTACTTC.

CDR3 region: CSPENRGRNGYTF. CDR3 DNA sequence: TGCAGCCCTGAAAACAGGGGGCGTAATGGCTACACCTTC. The V call is TRBV29-1, the J call TRBJ1-2; 9 bases are a match to TRBD1. Germline-derived CDR1 and CDR2 are SQVTM and ANQGSEA. This CDR3 region has 13 residues. With 8 bases clipped from V and 6 bases from J, the junction kept 10 bases outside the gene matches.

Only a few counts were recorded for this clonotype. The genes are TRBV6-2 or TRBV6-3 and TRBJ2-7, with D uncertain. The CDR3 runs 19 residues. CDR1 MNHEY and CDR2 SVGEGT come from the germline V gene. The V end was cut by 2 bases, the J end by 2 bases, with 25 bases between. CDR3 in amino acids: CASSYPFSVLEATAYEQYF. The CDR3 region has the DNA TGTGCCAGCAGTTACCCGTTTTCGGTTCTAGAGGCTACAGCCTACGAGCAGTACTTC.

The sample holds many counts of this clonotype. The chain combines TRBV28 with TRBJ2-3; the D is unclear. The germline V gene encodes CDR1 MDHEN and CDR2 SYDVKM. The CDR3 loop spans 14 amino acids. The ends were cut back, 3 bases at V and 2 bases at J, with 9 bases in the middle. The CDR3 DNA is TGTGCCAGCAGTTTTCCTCAAGTCACAGATACGCAGTATTTT. It is translated as CASSFPQVTDTQYF.

About this clonotype: This may be a read error: a much more frequent sequence differs by one nucleotide. CDR3 residues: CAPSEANSGELFF. The CDR3 coding sequence is TGTGCCCCCAGTGAGGCCAACTCCGGGGAGCTGTTTTTT. This chain uses TRBV24-1 with TRBJ2-2; D unclear. The germline CDR1 and CDR2 sequences are KGHDR and SFDVKD. This CDR3 has 13 residues.

This clonotype was seen repeatedly, ten times or more. The chain has TRBV9 and TRBJ2-5, with 7 nucleotides matching TRBD1. After removal of 0 bases from V and 4 bases from J, the junction contained 9 bases not matched to a gene. Germline assignment: CDR1 SGDLS and CDR2 YYNGEE. CDR3 length: 16 amino acids. CDR3 sequence (DNA): TGTGCCAGCAGCGTAGCAAGGACAGGAGAGGTAGAGACCCAGTACTTC. It translates to CASSVARTGEVETQYF.

A note on this clonotype: Just one base apart from a much larger clone, this may be a read error. The chain joins TRBV9 to TRBJ2-5; D uncertain. The length of the CDR3 is 17 residues. With 2 bases removed from V and 2 bases from J, the gap between germline ends came to 19 bases. CDR1 SGDLS and CDR2 YYNGEE come from the germline V gene. The CDR3 reads CASSVSTIGRSQETQYF. For the CDR3, the DNA is TGTGCCAGCAGCGTCTCTACCATTGGACGATCTCAAGAGACCCAGTACTTC.